This is a list of T cell receptor beta chains from one sample in a study of cytomegalovirus exposure and HLA in healthy donors. The protocol was immunoSEQ multiplex PCR, while the TCRdb copy is restricted to in-frame clones and leaves out a portion. The repertoire has 110,000 to 150,000 clones, 76% of them found once; the top ten carry approximately 1.6%. Sequencing used PBMCs. The receptors shown here come from a middle-aged woman in good health and CMV-seronegative. CDR3s include the opening cysteine and the closing phenylalanine or tryptophan. Each record gives: clone size, D gene, V gene, J gene, CDR3 protein, CDR3 DNA. D genes are given only for firm matches. Clone sizes are given selectively: once, few, many, or a class where the clone is expanded.

abundance: -; d_gene: TRBD1; v_gene: TRBV18; j_gene: TRBJ1-3; CDR3aa: CASSPSPQGAPGNTIYF; CDR3nt: TGTGCCAGCTCACCTTCCCCCCAGGGGGCTCCTGGAAACACCATATATTTT
abundance: -; d_gene: -; v_gene: TRBV7-9; j_gene: TRBJ2-7; CDR3aa: CASSQPGTRNYEQYF; CDR3nt: TGTGCCAGCAGCCAACCCGGGACACGGAATTACGAGCAGTACTTC
abundance: -; d_gene: -; v_gene: TRBV28; j_gene: TRBJ1-5; CDR3aa: CASSLSGGEVQPQHF; CDR3nt: TGTGCCAGCAGTTTATCGGGCGGGGAGGTACAGCCCCAGCATTTT
abundance: -; d_gene: TRBD1; v_gene: TRBV18; j_gene: TRBJ1-1; CDR3aa: CASSPPGQGRNTEAFF; CDR3nt: TGTGCCAGCTCACCACCCGGACAGGGTCGGAACACTGAAGCTTTCTTT
abundance: -; d_gene: -; v_gene: TRBV7-9; j_gene: TRBJ1-5; CDR3aa: CASSRDLQPQHF; CDR3nt: TGTGCCAGCAGCCGGGACTTACAGCCCCAGCATTTT
abundance: -; d_gene: TRBD2; v_gene: TRBV10-3; j_gene: TRBJ2-1; CDR3aa: CAISDRTSGDYNEQFF; CDR3nt: TGTGCCATCAGTGATAGGACTAGCGGGGACTACAATGAGCAGTTCTTC
abundance: -; d_gene: TRBD1; v_gene: TRBV28; j_gene: TRBJ2-7; CDR3aa: CASSKGQYYYEQYF; CDR3nt: TGTGCCAGCAGTAAGGGACAGTACTACTACGAGCAGTACTTC
abundance: -; d_gene: -; v_gene: TRBV5-4; j_gene: TRBJ1-1; CDR3aa: CASSSGLYTEAFF; CDR3nt: TGTGCCAGCAGCTCGGGACTGTACACTGAAGCTTTCTTT
abundance: -; d_gene: TRBD2; v_gene: TRBV27; j_gene: TRBJ2-1; CDR3aa: CASSPVAGSSYNEQFF; CDR3nt: TGTGCCAGCAGTCCCGTAGCGGGGAGCTCCTACAATGAGCAGTTCTTC
abundance: -; d_gene: -; v_gene: TRBV23-1; j_gene: TRBJ2-3; CDR3aa: CASNTRLFGPIPDTQYF; CDR3nt: TGCGCCAGCAACACCCGACTATTCGGACCTATCCCGGATACGCAGTATTTT
abundance: -; d_gene: TRBD2; v_gene: TRBV19; j_gene: TRBJ2-7; CDR3aa: CASSIVAGESSYEQYF; CDR3nt: TGTGCCAGTAGTATAGTAGCGGGAGAGAGCTCCTACGAGCAGTACTTC
abundance: -; d_gene: -; v_gene: TRBV6-6; j_gene: TRBJ1-1; CDR3aa: CASSYSLNTEAFF; CDR3nt: TGTGCCAGCAGTTACTCCTTAAACACTGAAGCTTTCTTT
abundance: -; d_gene: -; v_gene: TRBV28; j_gene: TRBJ2-2; CDR3aa: CASSWAAPGELFF; CDR3nt: TGTGCCAGCAGTTGGGCCGCGCCCGGGGAGCTGTTTTTT
abundance: -; d_gene: TRBD1; v_gene: TRBV9; j_gene: TRBJ1-2; CDR3aa: CASSPPDRGYYGYTF; CDR3nt: TGTGCCAGCAGCCCCCCGGACAGGGGGTACTATGGCTACACCTTC
abundance: -; d_gene: -; v_gene: TRBV15; j_gene: TRBJ1-1; CDR3aa: CATSRGDTEAFF; CDR3nt: TGTGCCACCAGCAGAGGAGACACTGAAGCTTTCTTT
abundance: -; d_gene: -; v_gene: TRBV6-5; j_gene: TRBJ1-3; CDR3aa: CASSWQRGTGNTIYF; CDR3nt: TGTGCCAGCAGTTGGCAAAGGGGCACTGGAAACACCATATATTTT
abundance: -; d_gene: TRBD1; v_gene: TRBV6-1; j_gene: TRBJ2-7; CDR3aa: CASLWDRGRDEQYF; CDR3nt: TGTGCCAGTCTCTGGGACAGGGGACGCGACGAGCAGTACTTC
abundance: -; d_gene: TRBD2; v_gene: TRBV10-3; j_gene: TRBJ2-3; CDR3aa: CAISEREDTDTQYF; CDR3nt: TGTGCCATCAGTGAGCGGGAGGACACAGATACGCAGTATTTT
abundance: once; d_gene: -; v_gene: TRBV29-1; j_gene: TRBJ1-1; CDR3aa: CSWKEANPNTEAFF; CDR3nt: TGCAGCTGGAAAGAGGCCAACCCGAACACTGAAGCTTTCTTT
abundance: once; d_gene: -; v_gene: TRBV2; j_gene: TRBJ2-3; CDR3aa: CASSSRPLAGTDTQYF; CDR3nt: TGTGCCAGCAGTTCTAGACCTCTAGCTGGCACAGATACGCAGTATTTT
abundance: -; d_gene: TRBD1; v_gene: TRBV4-1; j_gene: TRBJ2-4; CDR3aa: CASSFTGGTKNIQYF; CDR3nt: TGCGCCAGCAGCTTCACAGGGGGGACCAAAAACATTCAGTACTTC
abundance: -; d_gene: TRBD1; v_gene: TRBV28; j_gene: TRBJ1-2; CDR3aa: CASSAGTGFNYGYTF; CDR3nt: TGTGCCAGCAGTGCTGGGACAGGGTTTAACTATGGCTACACCTTC
abundance: -; d_gene: TRBD1; v_gene: TRBV7-2; j_gene: TRBJ2-7; CDR3aa: CASSFTTGTLMYF; CDR3nt: TGTGCCAGCAGCTTTACGACAGGGACCCTAATGTACTTC
abundance: -; d_gene: -; v_gene: TRBV2; j_gene: TRBJ2-3; CDR3aa: CASSEWEYTQYF; CDR3nt: TGTGCCAGCAGTGAATGGGAGTATACGCAGTATTTT
abundance: -; d_gene: TRBD1; v_gene: TRBV28; j_gene: TRBJ2-7; CDR3aa: CASSTTGGAPHEQYF; CDR3nt: TGTGCCAGCAGTACGACAGGGGGCGCTCCCCACGAGCAGTACTTC
abundance: -; d_gene: -; v_gene: TRBV5-1; j_gene: TRBJ2-5; CDR3aa: CASRSAGHRHQETQYF; CDR3nt: TGCGCCAGCAGATCGGCGGGGCACAGACATCAAGAGACCCAGTACTTC
abundance: few; d_gene: TRBD1; v_gene: TRBV5-1; j_gene: TRBJ2-7; CDR3aa: CASSPGTGENEQYF; CDR3nt: TGCGCCAGCAGCCCGGGGACAGGGGAAAACGAGCAGTACTTC
abundance: -; d_gene: -; v_gene: TRBV28; j_gene: TRBJ2-7; CDR3aa: CASRGGGGSYEQYF; CDR3nt: TGTGCCAGCCGGGGAGGGGGGGGCTCCTACGAGCAGTACTTC
abundance: few; d_gene: TRBD2; v_gene: TRBV5-1; j_gene: TRBJ2-1; CDR3aa: CASSLVGSGGRISYNEQFF; CDR3nt: TGCGCCAGCAGCTTGGTTGGTAGCGGGGGACGAATATCCTACAATGAGCAGTTCTTC
abundance: -; d_gene: -; v_gene: TRBV19; j_gene: TRBJ2-1; CDR3aa: CASSLSGDEQFF; CDR3nt: TGTGCCAGTAGTCTCTCGGGGGATGAGCAGTTCTTC
abundance: -; d_gene: -; v_gene: TRBV4-1; j_gene: TRBJ1-1; CDR3aa: CASSRGISGNTEAFF; CDR3nt: TGCGCCAGCAGCCGCGGTATTTCGGGGAACACTGAAGCTTTCTTT
abundance: -; d_gene: TRBD1; v_gene: TRBV19; j_gene: TRBJ2-7; CDR3aa: CASSTQGLMNEQYF; CDR3nt: TGTGCCAGTAGTACACAGGGGTTAATGAACGAGCAGTACTTC
abundance: once; d_gene: TRBD2; v_gene: TRBV5-1; j_gene: TRBJ2-1; CDR3aa: CASSKTHSGGAWNEQFF; CDR3nt: TGCGCCAGCAGCAAGACCCATAGCGGGGGGGCTTGGAATGAGCAGTTCTTC
abundance: -; d_gene: TRBD2; v_gene: TRBV5-1; j_gene: TRBJ2-1; CDR3aa: CASSWTSGIHNEQFF; CDR3nt: TGCGCCAGCAGCTGGACTAGCGGGATACACAATGAGCAGTTCTTC
abundance: -; d_gene: -; v_gene: TRBV10-3; j_gene: TRBJ2-2; CDR3aa: CAISERQATGELFF; CDR3nt: TGTGCCATCAGTGAAAGACAGGCCACCGGGGAGCTGTTTTTT
abundance: -; d_gene: TRBD2; v_gene: TRBV6-6; j_gene: TRBJ2-7; CDR3aa: CASSYRLGGGSYEQYF; CDR3nt: TGTGCCAGCAGTTACCGCCTCGGGGGGGGCTCCTACGAGCAGTACTTC
abundance: -; d_gene: TRBD1; v_gene: TRBV10-3; j_gene: TRBJ1-6; CDR3aa: CAIREQGALPGSPLHF; CDR3nt: TGTGCCATCAGGGAACAGGGGGCCCTGCCGGGATCACCCCTCCACTTT
abundance: -; d_gene: TRBD1; v_gene: TRBV7-9; j_gene: TRBJ2-2; CDR3aa: CASRDRGPGELFF; CDR3nt: TGTGCCAGCAGGGACAGGGGGCCCGGGGAGCTGTTTTTT
abundance: -; d_gene: TRBD2; v_gene: TRBV9; j_gene: TRBJ2-2; CDR3aa: CASSEPQTSGSTNTGELFF; CDR3nt: TGTGCCAGCAGCGAACCCCAGACTAGCGGGAGTACAAACACCGGGGAGCTGTTTTTT
abundance: -; d_gene: TRBD1; v_gene: TRBV28; j_gene: TRBJ1-1; CDR3aa: CASSLDRGTEAFF; CDR3nt: TGTGCCAGCAGTTTAGACAGGGGCACTGAAGCTTTCTTT
abundance: -; d_gene: -; v_gene: TRBV6-6; j_gene: TRBJ1-2; CDR3aa: CASSYGRGDYGYTF; CDR3nt: TGTGCCAGCAGTTACGGCCGGGGGGACTATGGCTACACCTTC
abundance: -; d_gene: -; v_gene: TRBV4-1; j_gene: TRBJ1-3; CDR3aa: CASGEEGFQGNTIYF; CDR3nt: TGCGCCAGCGGTGAGGAGGGTTTTCAAGGAAACACCATATATTTT
abundance: once; d_gene: TRBD1; v_gene: TRBV5-1; j_gene: TRBJ1-2; CDR3aa: CASSSTRDSNGYTF; CDR3nt: TGCGCCAGCAGCTCGACCCGGGACAGCAATGGCTACACCTTC
abundance: -; d_gene: TRBD2; v_gene: TRBV25-1; j_gene: TRBJ2-7; CDR3aa: CASSLAGGNEQYF; CDR3nt: TGTGCCAGCAGTCTAGCGGGGGGTAACGAGCAGTACTTC
abundance: -; d_gene: -; v_gene: TRBV4-1; j_gene: TRBJ2-1; CDR3aa: CASSQDSGYGSYNEQFF; CDR3nt: TGCGCCAGCAGCCAAGACAGCGGTTATGGCTCCTACAATGAGCAGTTCTTC
abundance: -; d_gene: TRBD1; v_gene: TRBV9; j_gene: TRBJ1-4; CDR3aa: CASSVSPGQGNEKLFF; CDR3nt: TGTGCCAGCAGCGTAAGTCCGGGACAGGGTAATGAAAAACTGTTTTTT
abundance: -; d_gene: -; v_gene: TRBV18; j_gene: TRBJ1-2; CDR3aa: CASSPRQESNGYTF; CDR3nt: TGTGCCAGCTCACCCAGACAGGAATCGAATGGCTACACCTTC
abundance: -; d_gene: TRBD1; v_gene: TRBV7-8; j_gene: TRBJ1-3; CDR3aa: CASSSRDSSGNTIYF; CDR3nt: TGTGCCAGCAGCTCCCGGGACAGCTCTGGAAACACCATATATTTT
abundance: once; d_gene: -; v_gene: TRBV28; j_gene: TRBJ1-3; CDR3aa: CASRGQRVAPGNTIYF; CDR3nt: TGTGCCAGCAGGGGCCAGAGGGTGGCGCCTGGAAACACCATATATTTT
abundance: -; d_gene: -; v_gene: TRBV6-1; j_gene: TRBJ1-5; CDR3aa: CASSGRYSNQPQHF; CDR3nt: TGTGCCAGCAGTGGTCGCTATAGCAATCAGCCCCAGCATTTT
abundance: -; d_gene: -; v_gene: TRBV28; j_gene: TRBJ2-3; CDR3aa: CASRGQAPNTDTQYF; CDR3nt: TGTGCCAGCAGGGGACAAGCGCCTAACACAGATACGCAGTATTTT
abundance: once; d_gene: -; v_gene: TRBV5-4; j_gene: TRBJ2-5; CDR3aa: CASSSSPETQYF; CDR3nt: TGTGCCAGCAGCTCAAGCCCGGAGACCCAGTACTTC